This T cell receptor beta chain was retrieved from a study of human T cells and chemical hapten exposure (dated by TCRdb to the early 2020s). The study in broad terms: The libraries were sequenced as a pool, and the TCR yield per sample differed mostly because of small variations in library volumes within the pool. In alopecia patients, the study followed how the peripheral blood TCR repertoire changed in vivo over primary and secondary sensitization to diphenylcyclopropenone (DPC), a hapten. Each blood RNA sample was used to sequence both TCR alpha and TCR beta chains. Findings and caveats that apply to the study as a whole: Repeated subsampling changed both the strength of the expansion versus patch-test correlation and the threshold at which the correlation became significant. DPC sensitization did not change how many TCRs were above 1 in 1000 frequency, and no evidence was found of alterations in global repertoire structure.

Libraries came from 5' RACE. The instrument was an Illumina MiSeq. Library preparation attached unique molecular identifiers to individual cDNA molecules for quantitative, reproducible TCR counting. As for the original processing: A median of about 87,000 TCRs per sample was observed, with a range of about 23,224 to 700,000. The Decombinator software suite was used to annotate the V, J and CDR3 of the TCR reads. To make PS versus PT1 abundance plots, every sample was subsampled to the same number of TCRs (28,000). TCRs were defined as expanded if absent before sensitization and observed at least eight times at the 2-week time point. TCRdb ran its own pipeline on the public reads, namely fastp trimming at Q25 and MiXCR clone calling, and kept in-frame beta chains. Each entry is one CDR3 protein sequence, shown with its most common DNA and genes. These V and J calls rely on TCRdb rather than the paper's analysis. In all, the sample holds 150,000 or so distinct CDR3 sequences, and around 4.1% of those were seen once. Approximately 1.4% of the sample comes from the top ten.

This clonotype was recorded at least ten times. Its antigen is unknown. No much larger clone exists at a distance of one base, and base qualities are not known. CDR3 length: 15 amino acids, cysteine to phenylalanine. Only CDR3 DNA is held: 45 bases, read in frame from base 1. V lost 6 bases and J lost 2 bases; the stretch between them is 16 bases long. Total RNA was extracted from unfractionated whole blood collected in Tempus Blood RNA tubes. As TCR sequencing controls, about five healthy volunteers were used, with blood taken at day 0, 2 weeks and 6 weeks. This clonotype was obtained from a female donor in good health. Rearrangement joined TRBV12-3 or TRBV12-4 to TRBJ2-5; the D gene is perhaps TRBD2, from 5 matching bases. The nucleotide sequence is given as TGTGCCAGCAGCCCCTTAGGACGAGGGCAAGAGACCCAGTACTTC. Translated, this gives CASSPLGRGQETQYF.